This entry concerns a single T cell receptor beta chain. The data were taken from a study of yellow fever vaccine responses in identical twins. Each CDR3 protein is one row after TCRdb ran MiXCR on the RT-PCR reads. The sample has about 18,000 distinct CDR3 sequences; roughly 60% are singletons. This CDR3 is 13 amino acids long. Trimming took 3 bases from V and 7 from J; bases not matched to a gene: 5. The germline gives CDR1 SGHDN, CDR2 FVKESK. The specimen was T cells from blood (PBMCs), unsorted or a sorted subset (not recorded which), collected before or after yellow fever vaccination (not recorded which). The chain combines TRBV14 with TRBJ1-2; TRBD1 matches at 7 bases. The receptor's source is a young woman who received the yellow fever vaccine. The CDR3 sequence is CASSQTGLRGYTF. For the CDR3, the DNA is TGTGCCAGCAGCCAGACAGGGTTGCGTGGCTACACCTTC. Using reference TRBV14 and TRBJ1-2 for the parts outside the CDR3, the full variable domain is EAGVTQFPSHSVIEKGQTVTLRCDPISGHDNLYWYRRVMGKEIKFLLHFVKESKQDESGMPNNRFLAERTGGTYSTLKVQPAELEDSGVYFCASSQTGLRGYTFGSGTRLTVV.